A selection of T cell receptor beta chains follows, all from one sample in a study of CXCR3-negative and CXCR3-positive naive CD8 T cells. Each CDR3 protein gets one entry in TCRdb, which reprocessed the 5' RACE reads and gives no DNA. This sample carries about 41,000 distinct CDR3 sequences, with approximately 1.9% going to the ten biggest clones. What was sequenced was naive CXCR3- CD8+ T cells from blood. Receptors originate from a human donor in good health. Some clones in this sample may be carry-over from other donors' samples. The CDR3 runs from the conserved cysteine through the conserved F or W. Where a row states a size, it is once, few, many or the class of an expanded clone; other rows omit it.

V gene: TRBV28
clone size: .
CDR3 length: 14
J gene: TRBJ2-7
CDR3 protein: CASSLQAISYEQYF

V gene: TRBV7-9
clone size: .
CDR3 length: 17
J gene: TRBJ1-4
CDR3 protein: CASSSPGQDATNEKLFF

V gene: TRBV6-4
clone size: .
CDR3 length: 13
J gene: TRBJ2-1
CDR3 protein: CASSDSGAAEQFF

V gene: TRBV6-2/TRBV6-3
clone size: .
CDR3 length: 14
J gene: TRBJ2-2
CDR3 protein: CAGSWGPNTGELFF

V gene: TRBV28
clone size: medium-sized
CDR3 length: 16
J gene: TRBJ1-5
CDR3 protein: CASSSTMRLSNQPQHF

V gene: TRBV29-1
clone size: .
CDR3 length: 13
J gene: TRBJ2-2
CDR3 protein: CSVVGANTGELFF

V gene: TRBV15
clone size: .
CDR3 length: 13
J gene: TRBJ2-1
CDR3 protein: CATSRGLGDEQFF

V gene: TRBV21-1
clone size: .
CDR3 length: 13
J gene: TRBJ2-5
CDR3 protein: CASGLAGEKTQYF

V gene: TRBV7-9
clone size: .
CDR3 length: 15
J gene: TRBJ2-4
CDR3 protein: CASSPSGLAENIQYF

V gene: TRBV5-6
clone size: .
CDR3 length: 13
J gene: TRBJ1-1
CDR3 protein: CASSLYLNTEAFF

V gene: TRBV5-6
clone size: .
CDR3 length: 13
J gene: TRBJ2-7
CDR3 protein: CASSFGNHYEQYF

V gene: TRBV2
clone size: .
CDR3 length: 13
J gene: TRBJ2-7
CDR3 protein: CASSEAGTPEQYF

V gene: TRBV20-1
clone size: .
CDR3 length: 14
J gene: TRBJ2-7
CDR3 protein: CSARQDRGYNEQYF

V gene: TRBV20-1
clone size: .
CDR3 length: 13
J gene: TRBJ1-5
CDR3 protein: CSARDPNNQPQHF

V gene: TRBV28
clone size: .
CDR3 length: 17
J gene: TRBJ2-5
CDR3 protein: CASSLYPGQGYQETQYF

V gene: TRBV7-2
clone size: .
CDR3 length: 15
J gene: TRBJ2-3
CDR3 protein: CASSLDGYSGDTQYF

V gene: TRBV7-9
clone size: .
CDR3 length: 15
J gene: TRBJ1-5
CDR3 protein: CASSLVGSSNQPQHF

V gene: TRBV9
clone size: .
CDR3 length: 12
J gene: TRBJ1-1
CDR3 protein: CASSGGNTEAFF

V gene: TRBV27
clone size: .
CDR3 length: 13
J gene: TRBJ2-7
CDR3 protein: CASSFGLAGERYF

V gene: TRBV4-2
clone size: .
CDR3 length: 17
J gene: TRBJ2-7
CDR3 protein: CASSLRLAPTEMYEQYF

V gene: TRBV7-2
clone size: .
CDR3 length: 17
J gene: TRBJ1-1
CDR3 protein: CASSLRDGQGVGTEAFF

V gene: TRBV4-3
clone size: .
CDR3 length: 15
J gene: TRBJ2-5
CDR3 protein: CASSLGTGGAETQYF

V gene: TRBV29-1
clone size: .
CDR3 length: 13
J gene: TRBJ2-7
CDR3 protein: CSVPGPSSYEQYF

V gene: TRBV4-1
clone size: .
CDR3 length: 16
J gene: TRBJ2-1
CDR3 protein: CASSPRGRGGRNEQFF

V gene: TRBV7-9
clone size: .
CDR3 length: 16
J gene: TRBJ2-7
CDR3 protein: CASSPPRQGAYYEQYF

V gene: TRBV11-3
clone size: .
CDR3 length: 14
J gene: TRBJ2-7
CDR3 protein: CASSARDNSYEQYF

V gene: TRBV6-5
clone size: .
CDR3 length: 16
J gene: TRBJ2-7
CDR3 protein: CASSYSSRRAEYEQYF

V gene: TRBV12-3/TRBV12-4
clone size: .
CDR3 length: 16
J gene: TRBJ1-5
CDR3 protein: CASSPPRTGKPGAQHF

V gene: TRBV2
clone size: .
CDR3 length: 14
J gene: TRBJ1-4
CDR3 protein: CASSAGQANEKLFF

V gene: TRBV7-9
clone size: .
CDR3 length: 15
J gene: TRBJ2-3
CDR3 protein: CASSPSGLATDTQYF

V gene: TRBV10-2
clone size: .
CDR3 length: 14
J gene: TRBJ2-7
CDR3 protein: CASSEMVAAYEQYF

V gene: TRBV6-2/TRBV6-3
clone size: .
CDR3 length: 14
J gene: TRBJ2-3
CDR3 protein: CASSYDYTTDTQYF

V gene: TRBV6-5
clone size: .
CDR3 length: 14
J gene: TRBJ1-6
CDR3 protein: CASRRTVADSPLHF

V gene: TRBV7-3
clone size: .
CDR3 length: 15
J gene: TRBJ2-7
CDR3 protein: CASSLGQSPLYEQYF

V gene: TRBV7-6
clone size: .
CDR3 length: 13
J gene: TRBJ2-7
CDR3 protein: CASRRTDSYEQYF

V gene: TRBV29-1
clone size: .
CDR3 length: 16
J gene: TRBJ2-3
CDR3 protein: CSVEGLAGGLADTQYF

V gene: TRBV29-1
clone size: .
CDR3 length: 16
J gene: TRBJ2-6
CDR3 protein: CSVEDTRAPGANVLTF

V gene: TRBV7-9
clone size: .
CDR3 length: 16
J gene: TRBJ2-3
CDR3 protein: CASSLALAGQADTQYF

V gene: TRBV7-6
clone size: .
CDR3 length: 15
J gene: TRBJ1-4
CDR3 protein: CASAPMGVTNEKLFF

V gene: TRBV20-1
clone size: .
CDR3 length: 13
J gene: TRBJ2-1
CDR3 protein: CSARGLAGDEQFF

V gene: TRBV12-3/TRBV12-4
clone size: .
CDR3 length: 14
J gene: TRBJ2-5
CDR3 protein: CASSLWRFQETQYF

V gene: TRBV5-1
clone size: .
CDR3 length: 13
J gene: TRBJ2-7
CDR3 protein: CASSLAHSYEQYF

V gene: TRBV7-8
clone size: .
CDR3 length: 14
J gene: TRBJ1-6
CDR3 protein: CASSLARVDSPLHF

V gene: TRBV7-9
clone size: .
CDR3 length: 12
J gene: TRBJ2-2
CDR3 protein: CASRQGPGELFF

V gene: TRBV6-2/TRBV6-3
clone size: .
CDR3 length: 14
J gene: TRBJ2-1
CDR3 protein: CASSYSEGADEQFF